The clone carrying this TCR beta chain showed up many times. Antigen specificity is unknown. Germline V CDR1 and CDR2: SGHTA, FQGNSA. Trimming pared 5 bases from V and 2 bases from J, leaving 9 bases between. There are 13 residues in the CDR3. The data originate from a study of human T cells and chemical hapten exposure. For the study at large: For the roughly 25-week duration of the study, patients were given weekly doses of diphenylcyclopropenone on the scalp. Patients, mostly women, had alopecia areata, alopecia totalis or alopecia universalis.

Specified time point: patch test 1, 2 weeks after DPC sensitization. Treatment denoted: therapeutic diphenylcyclopropenone sensitization with weekly scalp DPC. Unique molecular identifiers were attached to individual cDNA molecules within the library. MiXCR, applied by TCRdb to the RACE reads, yields one record per CDR3 protein. In the table there are roughly 380,000 distinct CDR3 sequences, roughly 4.8% of which are singletons. Study results and limitations: Significantly more large CDR3 similarity clusters were formed by expanded TCRs than by controls.

Here the sequenced sample was whole blood, taken in connection with sensitization to the hapten diphenylcyclopropenone (DPC). The V and J genes are TRBV7-2 and TRBJ2-5, with a tentative D call TRBD1 (6 bases). This sequence originates from a woman in her forties or fifties with alopecia areata. Some clones in this sample may be carry-over from other donors' samples. DNA of the CDR3: TGTGCCAGCAGCCGGACAGCGCAAGAGACCCAGTACTTC. This gives the protein CASSRTAQETQYF.